This TCR beta chain comes out of a study of shared clonotypes between healthy human individuals. Study-wide results and limits: Owing to a small donor count, the genetic and exposure-history diversity represented was limited.

Details on this clone: Its matching antigen is unknown.

Naive CD8 isolation took CD45RO-negative cells positively selected for CCR7 and excluded terminally differentiated effector memory CD45RA+ cells. The donors were all Caucasian adults (living in Nashville, Tennessee). Clones were read by immunoSEQ multiplex PCR, and TCRdb kept only the in-frame ones, dropping some. Among approximately 2,200,000 clones listed, around 93% were seen once. Germline lookup yields CDR1 SGHTA and CDR2 FQGTGA. V dropped 1 base and J dropped 5 bases, with 6 bases sitting between them. CDR3 length equals 13 residues. Sample: naive CD8+ T cells from PBMCs. The receptor was isolated from a man between 18 and 29 years old in good health. Some clones in this sample may be carry-over from other donors' samples. The chain combines TRBV7-3 with TRBJ2-1; D is tentatively TRBD1 or TRBD2 (5 bases each). CDR3 nucleotide sequence: TGTGCCAGCAGCTTAATGGGACACAATGAGCAGTTCTTC. Amino acid sequence: CASSLMGHNEQFF.